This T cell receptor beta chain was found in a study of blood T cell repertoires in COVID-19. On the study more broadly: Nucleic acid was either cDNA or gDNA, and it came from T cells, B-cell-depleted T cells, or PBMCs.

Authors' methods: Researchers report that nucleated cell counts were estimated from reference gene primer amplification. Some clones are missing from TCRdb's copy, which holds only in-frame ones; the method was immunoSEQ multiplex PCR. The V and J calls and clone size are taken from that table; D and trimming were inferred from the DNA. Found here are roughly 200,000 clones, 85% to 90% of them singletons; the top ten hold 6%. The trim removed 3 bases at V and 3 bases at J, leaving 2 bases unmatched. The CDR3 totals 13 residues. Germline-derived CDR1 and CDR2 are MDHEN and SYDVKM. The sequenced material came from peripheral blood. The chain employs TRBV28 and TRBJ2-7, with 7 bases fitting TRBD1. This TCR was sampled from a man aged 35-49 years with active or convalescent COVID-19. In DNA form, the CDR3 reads TGTGCCAGCAGTTTGGACAGGAACTACGAGCAGTACTTC. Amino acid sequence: CASSLDRNYEQYF.